This is a list of T cell receptor beta chains from one sample in a study of T cell responses to AZD1222 COVID-19 vaccine. Assay: immunoSEQ multiplex PCR; the TCRdb copy retains only in-frame clones and omits some. The profile shows 110,000 or so clones, approximately 90% of them singletons. The input for sequencing was peripheral blood, taken 28 days after the second AZD1222 dose. These receptor sequences come from an adult who received the AZD1222 COVID-19 vaccine. Each CDR3 is given with its conserved first and last residue. A D gene is named only where the DNA matches it firmly. Clone size is shown for a subset of rows, as once, few, many or a class of expanded clone.

TRBD2,TRBV5-1,TRBJ2-3,few,CASHRPLSGDSTDTQYF,TGCGCCAGCCATAGGCCTCTTAGCGGGGATAGCACAGATACGCAGTATTTT
TRBD2,TRBV18,TRBJ2-2,-,CASSPPGLAGGALGELFF,TGTGCCAGCTCACCACCGGGACTAGCGGGAGGCGCTCTAGGGGAGCTGTTTTTT
TRBD2,TRBV7-6,TRBJ2-2,-,CASSPGTSGPGELFF,TGTGCCAGCAGCCCCGGGACTAGCGGGCCCGGGGAGCTGTTTTTT
-,TRBV15,TRBJ2-2,-,CATSGERRTGELFF,TGTGCCACCAGCGGAGAGCGGAGGACCGGGGAGCTGTTTTTT
TRBD2,TRBV9,TRBJ2-1,-,CASSASGVYNEQFF,TGTGCCAGCAGCGCTAGCGGGGTATACAATGAGCAGTTCTTC
-,TRBV9,TRBJ2-3,-,CASSGRVLTDTQYF,TGTGCCAGCAGCGGGAGAGTCCTCACAGATACGCAGTATTTT
TRBD1,TRBV30,TRBJ2-7,-,CAWRTGVYEQYF,TGTGCCTGGAGGACAGGGGTATACGAGCAGTACTTC
-,TRBV20-1,TRBJ1-1,-,CSARQDTEAFF,TGCAGTGCTAGACAGGACACTGAAGCTTTCTTT
TRBD1,TRBV11-3,TRBJ1-4,-,CASSSGTGGREKLFF,TGTGCCAGCAGCTCGGGGACAGGGGGACGGGAAAAACTGTTTTTT
TRBD2,TRBV19,TRBJ2-3,-,CASSLRGTSGGGMDTQYF,TGTGCCAGTAGTCTTCGCGGGACTAGCGGGGGAGGGATGGATACGCAGTATTTT
-,TRBV12-3/TRBV12-4,TRBJ2-7,once,CASSSGVPYEQYF,TGTGCCAGCAGTTCCGGGGTTCCCTACGAGCAGTACTTC
-,TRBV15,TRBJ1-2,-,CATSREGSGWWYGYTF,TGTGCCACCAGCAGAGAAGGATCAGGGTGGTGGTATGGCTACACCTTC
-,TRBV24-1,TRBJ2-1,-,CATSDSSRAANEQFF,TGTGCCACCAGTGATTCTTCGAGAGCAGCCAATGAGCAGTTCTTC
-,TRBV5-5,TRBJ1-3,-,CARPGTRYFGNTIYF,TGTGCCCGACCCGGGACAAGATACTTTGGAAACACCATATATTTT
-,TRBV21-1,TRBJ1-2,-,CASSTGQGFNYGYTF,TGTGCCAGCAGCACCGGACAGGGGTTCAACTATGGCTACACCTTC
-,TRBV19,TRBJ2-5,-,CASSIDGEETQYF,TGTGCCAGTAGTATAGATGGAGAAGAGACCCAGTACTTC
TRBD2,TRBV5-8,TRBJ2-2,-,CASSLVWLAGIRTGELFF,TGTGCCAGCAGCTTGGTGTGGCTAGCGGGTATTAGGACCGGGGAGCTGTTTTTT
-,TRBV7-2,TRBJ1-4,-,CASSLAPPRAGNEKLFF,TGTGCCAGCAGCTTAGCGCCCCCAAGGGCTGGTAATGAAAAACTGTTTTTT
-,TRBV3-1/TRBV3-2,TRBJ1-2,-,CASSPRDGYGYTF,TGTGCCAGCAGCCCCCGGGACGGCTATGGCTACACCTTC
-,TRBV27,TRBJ1-2,-,CASSFSTGFYGYTF,TGTGCCAGCAGTTTCTCGACAGGCTTCTATGGCTACACCTTC
-,TRBV5-1,TRBJ2-7,-,CASSLEGVEQYF,TGCGCCAGCAGCTTGGAAGGGGTCGAGCAGTACTTC
TRBD2,TRBV27,TRBJ2-1,-,CASSLIRLAGGRTYNEQFF,TGTGCCAGCAGTTTGATTAGACTAGCGGGAGGTCGGACATACAATGAGCAGTTCTTC
-,TRBV4-3,TRBJ2-7,-,CASSQGMISLELAYEQYF,TGCGCCAGCAGCCAAGGAATGATCAGCCTGGAGCTGGCCTACGAGCAGTACTTC
TRBD2,TRBV7-3,TRBJ2-5,-,CASSRLAGYQETQYF,TGTGCCAGCAGCCGACTAGCGGGGTACCAAGAGACCCAGTACTTC
-,TRBV10-1,TRBJ2-3,-,CASSGPHGEMWEDTQYF,TGCGCCAGCAGTGGGCCTCATGGGGAAATGTGGGAAGATACGCAGTATTTT
-,TRBV10-3,TRBJ1-2,-,CAISESTRDTF,TGTGCCATCAGTGAGTCGACCAGGGACACCTTC
TRBD1,TRBV19,TRBJ1-5,-,CASSIIRGSSQPQHF,TGTGCCAGTAGTATTATCAGGGGGTCCTCTCAGCCCCAGCATTTT
-,TRBV11-2,TRBJ2-7,-,CASSLDGQGSYEQYF,TGTGCCAGCAGCTTAGACGGCCAGGGCTCCTACGAGCAGTACTTC
-,TRBV6-2/TRBV6-3,TRBJ1-1,-,CASSYSTGPNTEAFF,TGTGCCAGCAGTTACTCGACAGGCCCTAACACTGAAGCTTTCTTT
TRBD1,TRBV19,TRBJ1-5,-,CASSADRGWGGNQPQHF,TGTGCCAGTAGTGCAGACAGGGGCTGGGGCGGCAATCAGCCCCAGCATTTT
-,TRBV5-1,TRBJ2-7,few,CASSVRDSTYEQYF,TGCGCCAGCAGCGTGCGGGACAGCACCTACGAGCAGTACTTC
TRBD2,TRBV5-1,TRBJ2-1,-,CASSQRTSGGHNEQFF,TGCGCCAGCAGCCAGAGGACTAGCGGGGGACACAATGAGCAGTTCTTC